This T cell receptor beta chain is drawn from a study of blood T cells in healthy people across ages. Study summary: About one barcoded TCR beta cDNA was captured per two T cells.

In regard to this clonotype: Its target is unknown.

Regarding the study as a whole: The CMV status of each donor remained undetermined, and this could have confounded shifts in expanded clonotypes. One million T cells yielded diversity estimates that were considered underestimates.

Then a second PCR, running roughly 6 to 12 cycles, was carried out with a sample-barcoded 5' primer and a J-beta primer mix. Every sample produced at least 2.5 million CDR3-containing paired-end reads. TCRdb itself ran the 5' RACE reads through MiXCR, one entry per CDR3 protein. The sample has roughly 800,000 distinct CDR3 sequences; around 25% are singletons. The length of the CDR3 is 16 residues. Germline V gene sequence: CDR1 KGHSH, CDR2 LQKENI. These same data were also listed under a study on T cells of mothers and their children.

The chain couples TRBV18 to TRBJ2-5, with 8 bases matching TRBD1. The tail of the sequence fits TRBJ2-7 better, so the J call may be wrong. Source material: blood. The source of this sequence is a boy between 10 and 17 years old in good health. CDR3 loop: CASSPGQGAISYEQYF. In DNA form, the CDR3 reads TGTGCCAGCTCACCCGGGCAGGGGGCTATCAGCTACGAGCAGTACTTC.